The text below deals with one TCR beta chain. The antigen is unknown. Researchers ran the assay at a deep level. The method was immunoSEQ multiplex PCR; TCRdb's version includes in-frame clones alone and lacks a portion of them. The sample lists about 990,000 clones, around 78% occurring once. Germline lookup yields CDR1 SGHRS and CDR2 YFSETQ. V shed 4 bases, J shed 7 bases, and the junction held 12 bases outside the gene matches. This CDR3 has 15 residues. This entry is derived from a study of shared clonotypes between healthy human individuals. Study-level points and caveats: Naive CD4 clonotypes were shared across several donors at about 5%.

The sequence was collected from a man between 18 and 35 years old in good health. Some clones in this sample may be carry-over from other donors' samples. The V call is TRBV5-1, the J call TRBJ1-2, with 8 bases aligning to TRBD1. Sequenced material: memory CD4+ T cells from PBMCs. Stated subset: CD45RA-negative fraction. The chain's CDR3 is CASSLGPGQGAGYTF. In DNA, the CDR3 is TGCGCCAGCAGCCTGGGTCCCGGGCAGGGGGCTGGCTACACCTTC.